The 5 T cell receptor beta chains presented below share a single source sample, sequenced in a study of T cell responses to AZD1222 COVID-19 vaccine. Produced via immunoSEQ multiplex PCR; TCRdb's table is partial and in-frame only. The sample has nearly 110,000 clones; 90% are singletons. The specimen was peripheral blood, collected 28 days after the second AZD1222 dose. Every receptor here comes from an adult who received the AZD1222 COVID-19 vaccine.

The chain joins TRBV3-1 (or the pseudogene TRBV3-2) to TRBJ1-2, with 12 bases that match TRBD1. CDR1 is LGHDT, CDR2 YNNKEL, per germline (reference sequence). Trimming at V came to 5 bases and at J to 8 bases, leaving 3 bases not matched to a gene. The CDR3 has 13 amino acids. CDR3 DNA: TGTGCCAGCAGCTCCGGGACAGGGGGCGGCTACACCTTC. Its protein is CASSSGTGGGYTF.

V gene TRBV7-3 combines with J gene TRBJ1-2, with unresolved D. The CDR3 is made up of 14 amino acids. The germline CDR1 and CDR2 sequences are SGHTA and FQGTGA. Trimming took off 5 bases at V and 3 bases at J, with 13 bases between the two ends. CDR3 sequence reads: CASSPYPGDYGYTF. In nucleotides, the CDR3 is TGTGCCAGCAGCCCCTACCCCGGTGACTATGGCTACACCTTC.

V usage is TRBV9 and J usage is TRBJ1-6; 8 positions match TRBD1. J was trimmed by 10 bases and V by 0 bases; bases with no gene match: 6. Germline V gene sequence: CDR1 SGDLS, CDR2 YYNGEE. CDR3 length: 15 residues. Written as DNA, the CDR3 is TGTGCCAGCAGCGTAGGGGGACAGGTGGGGTCACCCCTCCACTTT. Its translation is CASSVGGQVGSPLHF.

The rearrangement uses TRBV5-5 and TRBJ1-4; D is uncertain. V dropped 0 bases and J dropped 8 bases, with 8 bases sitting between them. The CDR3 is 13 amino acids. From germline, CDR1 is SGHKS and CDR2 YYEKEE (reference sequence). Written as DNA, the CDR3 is TGTGCCAGCAGCTTGGTGTCTATCGAAAAACTGTTTTTT. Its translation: CASSLVSIEKLFF.

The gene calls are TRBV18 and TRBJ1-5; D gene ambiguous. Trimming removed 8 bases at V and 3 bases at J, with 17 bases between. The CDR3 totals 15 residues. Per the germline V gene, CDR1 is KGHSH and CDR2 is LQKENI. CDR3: CASRPGREPNQPQHF. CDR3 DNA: TGTGCCAGCCGACCGGGGAGGGAGCCCAATCAGCCCCAGCATTTT.